What follows are 14 T cell receptor beta chains derived from one specimen sequenced in a study of blood T cell repertoires in COVID-19. Data came from immunoSEQ multiplex PCR; TCRdb stores just in-frame clones and leaves some out. Seen here are over 150,000 clones, 70% to 90% observed once, and the top ten hold approximately 1.1%. Sequencing was done on a sample of peripheral blood. The receptors shown here come from a man aged 35 to 55 with acute or convalescent COVID-19.

This chain connects TRBV2 to TRBJ2-7; D uncertain. Germline assignment: CDR1 SNHLY and CDR2 FYNNEI. CDR3 length: 14 amino acids. The ends were cut back, 7 bases at V and 0 bases at J, with 13 bases in the middle. CDR3 region: CASIIDRLSYEQYF. The DNA for the CDR3 is TGTGCCAGCATTATAGACCGACTCTCCTACGAGCAGTACTTC.

This chain connects TRBV28 to TRBJ2-1; 7 nucleotides align to TRBD1. Trimming took 7 bases from V and 8 from J; bases not matched to a gene: 8. Per germline, CDR1 MDHEN and CDR2 SYDVKM. This CDR3 spans 13 amino acids. As DNA, the CDR3 is TGTGCCAGCACCGAACAGGGGAGCGATGAGCAGTTCTTC. Translated, it gives CASTEQGSDEQFF. The variable domain in full, with the rest retrieved from reference TRBV28 and TRBJ2-1, is DVKVTQSSRYLVKRTGEKVFLECVQDMDHENMFWYRQDPGLGLRLIYFSYDVKMKEKGDIPEGYSVSREKKERFSLILESASTNQTSMYLCASTEQGSDEQFFGPGTRLTVL.

The gene calls are TRBV5-1 and TRBJ2-1; D is possibly TRBD1 (5 bases). The CDR3 consists of 13 residues. CDR1 and CDR2 (germline): SGHRS, YFSETQ. V dropped 4 bases and J dropped 4 bases, with 9 bases sitting between them. CDR3 in amino acids: CASSRTSYNEQFF. CDR3 DNA sequence: TGCGCCAGCAGCAGGACATCTTACAATGAGCAGTTCTTC.

The rearrangement uses TRBV5-1 and TRBJ2-7, with 9 bases that match TRBD1. The J segment lost 5 bases and the V segment lost 3 bases, leaving 9 bases of the junction unmatched. This CDR3 has 15 amino acids. Per germline, CDR1 SGHRS and CDR2 YFSETQ. In nucleotides, the CDR3 is TGCGCCAGCAGCTCAGACAGGGGGTATAAGGACGAGCAGTACTTC. Amino acids: CASSSDRGYKDEQYF.

This rearrangement joins TRBV20-1 to TRBJ2-3, with unresolved D. The CDR3 sequence is 15 residues long. With 3 bases removed from V and 2 bases from J, the gap between germline ends came to 15 bases. Germline V gene lookup returns CDR1 DFQATT and CDR2 SNEGSKA (reference sequence). The CDR3 DNA reads TGCAGTGCTAGTGAGTCGAGGTTTAACACAGATACGCAGTATTTT. Its translation: CSASESRFNTDTQYF.

The chain couples TRBV6-2 or TRBV6-3 to TRBJ1-2; 7 nucleotides match TRBD1. With 2 bases clipped from V and 4 bases from J, the junction kept 4 bases outside the gene matches. Germline V gene sequence: CDR1 MNHEY, CDR2 SVGEGT. CDR3 length equals 14 residues. CDR3 nucleotides: TGTGCCAGCAGTTACGACAGGGCGGGCTATGGCTACACCTTC. The encoded protein is CASSYDRAGYGYTF.

CDR3 nucleotide sequence: TGTGCCAGCAGCCGGACAGGGGATAGCACTGAAGCTTTCTTT. Its translation is CASSRTGDSTEAFF. J is TRBJ1-1 and V is TRBV7-9, with 9 bases aligning to TRBD1. This CDR3 has 14 amino acids. With 5 bases clipped from V and 4 bases from J, the junction kept 5 bases outside the gene matches. CDR1 and CDR2 from the germline V gene are SEHNR and FQNEAQ (reference sequence).

This clone was recorded a few times. V and J are TRBV18 and TRBJ2-5; D gene uncertain. The V end lost 6 bases, the J end lost 0 bases, and 5 bases lay between the germline ends. Germline V gene sequence: CDR1 KGHSH, CDR2 LQKENI. CDR3 length equals 12 residues. CDR3 DNA sequence: TGTGCCAGCTCGCGCAACCAAGAGACCCAGTACTTC. This translates into CASSRNQETQYF.

This clone was seen just once. This chain links TRBV6-5 with TRBJ2-2; possibly TRBD2 for D (7 bases). V lost 6 bases, J lost 0 bases, and 11 bases lay in between. CDR1 and CDR2 from the germline V gene are MNHEY and SVGAGI. This CDR3 region has 15 residues. CDR3 in DNA: TGTGCCAGCAGAGCCGGGGGGCCGAACACCGGGGAGCTGTTTTTT. It encodes CASRAGGPNTGELFF.

This chain uses TRBV2 with TRBJ2-7; a possible D gene is TRBD1 (6 bases). Germline CDR1 and CDR2: SNHLY and FYNNEI. The ends were cut back, 6 bases at V and 1 base at J, with 13 bases in the middle. The CDR3 consists of 14 residues. The CDR3 loop is CASSVDRFSYEQYF. The CDR3 bases are TGTGCCAGCAGCGTTGACAGGTTTTCCTACGAGCAGTACTTC.

V gene TRBV6-5 combines with J gene TRBJ2-5, with 8 bases fitting TRBD1. From germline, CDR1 is MNHEY and CDR2 SVGAGI. CDR3 length: 13 amino acids. J gave up 6 bases and V 6 bases, and 6 bases lay outside the gene matches. CDR3 amino acids: CASSRQGRKTQYF. CDR3 nucleotides: TGTGCCAGCAGCAGACAGGGGAGGAAGACCCAGTACTTC.

The chain employs TRBV5-1 and TRBJ2-7; D may be TRBD1 (5 bases). CDR1 is SGHRS, CDR2 YFSETQ, per germline. Trimming cost V 5 bases and J 2 bases, with 17 bases left between them. This CDR3 spans 15 amino acids. Here the CDR3 DNA reads TGCGCCAGCAGGGGAAGGACAACCGGAACCTACGAGCAGTACTTC. Its translation: CASRGRTTGTYEQYF.

This rearrangement joins TRBV18 to TRBJ2-7; tentative D call: TRBD2 (5 bases). With 0 bases removed from V and 7 bases from J, the gap between germline ends came to 10 bases. The CDR3 has 13 amino acids. Germline lookup yields CDR1 KGHSH and CDR2 LQKENI. In DNA form, the CDR3 reads TGTGCCAGCTCACCACCTGCCCGGGGAGAGCAGTACTTC. It is translated as CASSPPARGEQYF.

The V and J genes are TRBV3-1 (or the pseudogene TRBV3-2) and TRBJ2-1; 8 nucleotides match TRBD2. The germline gives CDR1 LGHDT, CDR2 YNNKEL (reference sequence). This CDR3 contains 16 residues. The J segment lost 4 bases and the V segment lost 1 base, leaving 6 bases of the junction unmatched. CDR3 protein: CASSQVRGLGYNEQFF. CDR3 DNA sequence: TGTGCCAGCAGCCAAGTGCGGGGACTAGGTTACAATGAGCAGTTCTTC.